This T cell receptor (beta chain) originates from a study of early T cells in non-severe SARS-CoV-2 infection. From the 5' RACE reads, TCRdb called clonotypes with MiXCR, one entry per CDR3 protein. The top ten hold roughly 1.2% of the sample, which has around 67,000 distinct CDR3 sequences, about 12% seen once. This clonotype was seen more than once but under ten times. J was trimmed by 10 bases and V by 5 bases; bases with no gene match: 3. CDR3 size: 12 residues. Germline assignment: CDR1 SNHLY and CDR2 FYNNEI. Source material: whole blood. The TCR originated in an adult who was a healthcare worker with PCR-confirmed SARS-CoV-2 infection or an uninfected control (not recorded which). The chain is built from TRBV2 and TRBJ2-7; 12 nucleotides agree with TRBD2. The DNA of the CDR3 is TGTGCCAGCAGTACTAGCGGGAGGCCCCAGTACTTC. Protein: CASSTSGRPQYF. Using reference TRBV2 and TRBJ2-7 for the parts outside the CDR3, the full variable domain is EPEVTQTPSHQVTQMGQEVILRCVPISNHLYFYWYRQILGQKVEFLVSFYNNEISEKSEIFDDQFSVERPDGSNFTLKIRSTKLEDSAMYFCASSTSGRPQYFGPGTRLTVT.